The clone carrying this T cell receptor (beta chain) has just a few counts. These data come from a study of blood T cells in healthy people across ages. Study in general: Using template switching, researchers captured about one barcoded beta molecule for each two T cells.

Primers used in a second PCR of roughly 7 to 12 cycles were a sample-barcoded 5' primer and a J-beta primer mix. TCRdb re-called the 5' RACE reads with MiXCR, one entry per CDR3 protein. This sample yields about 780,000 distinct CDR3 sequences, of which roughly 26% are seen a single time; under 3% belongs to the top ten. Germline V gene lookup returns CDR1 SGHDT and CDR2 YYEEEE. This CDR3 is 19 amino acids long. V lost 2 bases and J lost 2, with 20 bases in between. A further study also used this sample, focusing on T cells of mothers and their children. Per that paper: Every mother supplied over 8 million TCR beta CDR3 reads and every child 2.5 million to 3.5 million. No persistent microchimeric T cell clones were detected at around 100 clones per million clonotypes sensitivity.

The sequencing sample was made of blood. The TCR originated in a boy younger than 18 in good health. The J gene is TRBJ2-6, the V gene TRBV5-6; a possible D gene is TRBD1 (6 bases). The DNA of the CDR3 is TGTGCCAGCAGCTTCCCAGGGGTCGGAGGTGAAACTGGGGCCAACGTCCTGACTTTC. Amino acids: CASSFPGVGGETGANVLTF.